This TCR beta chain was sequenced during a study of blood T cell repertoires in COVID-19. Study-wide background: COVID-19 samples, acute and convalescent, were from the United States, Italy and Spain.

In the original analysis: Researchers report that nucleated cell counts were estimated from reference gene primer amplification. Produced via immunoSEQ multiplex PCR; TCRdb's table is partial and in-frame only. The DNA was the basis for D and trimming; V, J and clone size are from that table. The sample has some 200,000 clones; around 85% are singletons. Enrolment of Seattle patients took place during active infection, and they were followed longitudinally. The CDR3 has 14 residues. Germline lookup yields CDR1 LNHDA and CDR2 SQIVND (reference sequence). After removal of 9 bases from V and 1 base from J, the junction contained 8 bases not matched to a gene.

The TCR comes from an older woman with COVID-19, enrolled during active disease. The sequenced sample consisted of peripheral blood. The V gene is TRBV19, the J gene TRBJ1-2; 7 positions agree with TRBD1. In nucleotides, the CDR3 is TGTGCCAGCCACCGGGACAGACTTAACTATGGCTACACCTTC. This sequence encodes CASHRDRLNYGYTF.